Sequencing of this T cell receptor beta chain was carried out in a study of T-cell reconstitution after alpha-beta-depleted transplantation in children. The TCRbeta library was prepared with unique molecular identifiers. One entry per CDR3 protein, called by TCRdb with MiXCR from the PCR reads. The sample lists roughly 500,000 distinct CDR3 sequences, less than 35% occurring once. Sequencing was performed on PBMCs from the stem cell graft donor, taken from the stem cell graft. This TCR was sampled from a human donor who donated a stem cell graft to a child with aplastic anemia.

The CDR3 coding sequence is TGTGCCAGCAGCGCCGGACAGGGGGCCTACGAGCAGTACTTC. Its translation is CASSAGQGAYEQYF. J is TRBJ2-7 and V is TRBV5-4, with 10 bases lining up with TRBD1. Germline CDR1 SGHNT, CDR2 YYREEE (reference sequence). The CDR3 totals 14 residues. J gave up 2 bases and V 4 bases, and 3 bases lay outside the gene matches.